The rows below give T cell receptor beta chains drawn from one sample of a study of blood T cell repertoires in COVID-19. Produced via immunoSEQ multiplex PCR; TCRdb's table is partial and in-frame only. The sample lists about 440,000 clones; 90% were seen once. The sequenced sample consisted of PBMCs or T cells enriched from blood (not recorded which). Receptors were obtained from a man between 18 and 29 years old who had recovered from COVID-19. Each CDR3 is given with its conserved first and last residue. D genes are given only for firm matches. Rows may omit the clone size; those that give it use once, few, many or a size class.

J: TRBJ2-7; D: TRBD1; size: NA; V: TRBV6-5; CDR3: CASSSGTGSGEQYF; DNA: TGTGCCAGCAGTTCCGGGACAGGGAGCGGCGAGCAGTACTTC
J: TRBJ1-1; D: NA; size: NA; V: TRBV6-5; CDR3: CASSYVEDTEAFF; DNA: TGTGCCAGCAGTTACGTAGAAGACACTGAAGCTTTCTTT
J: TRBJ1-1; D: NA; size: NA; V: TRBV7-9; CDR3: CASQTAGRMNTEAFF; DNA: TGTGCCAGCCAGACGGCGGGCCGGATGAACACTGAAGCTTTCTTT
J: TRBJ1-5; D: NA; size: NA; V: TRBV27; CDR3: CASSPRAGENQPQHF; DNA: TGTGCCAGCAGTCCCCGAGCAGGGGAGAATCAGCCCCAGCATTTT
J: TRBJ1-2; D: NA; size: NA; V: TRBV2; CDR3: CASSLRTVGYTF; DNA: TGTGCCAGCAGTTTACGGACAGTCGGCTACACCTTC
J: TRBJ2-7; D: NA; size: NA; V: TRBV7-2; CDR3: CASSRQLHSYEQYF; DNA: TGTGCCAGCAGTAGACAGCTCCACTCCTACGAGCAGTACTTC
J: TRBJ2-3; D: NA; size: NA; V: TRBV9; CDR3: CASSPSGKEIADTQYF; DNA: TGTGCCAGCAGCCCATCAGGGAAGGAGATAGCAGATACGCAGTATTTT
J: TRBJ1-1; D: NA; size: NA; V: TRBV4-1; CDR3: CASSQLPGQMNTEAFF; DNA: TGCGCCAGCAGCCAACTCCCGGGACAAATGAACACTGAAGCTTTCTTT
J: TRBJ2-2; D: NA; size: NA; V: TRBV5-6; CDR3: CASSLPGTARGGELFF; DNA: TGTGCCAGCAGCTTGCCAGGGACGGCGCGGGGCGGGGAGCTGTTTTTT
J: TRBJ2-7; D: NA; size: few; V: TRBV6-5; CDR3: CASSTGPEQYF; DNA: TGTGCCAGCAGCACAGGGCCCGAGCAGTACTTC
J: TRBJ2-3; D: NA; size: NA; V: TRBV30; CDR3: CAWSPTGTDTQYF; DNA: TGTGCCTGGAGTCCAACGGGCACAGATACGCAGTATTTT
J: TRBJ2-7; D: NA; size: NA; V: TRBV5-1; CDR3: CASSPTGNGEQYF; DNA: TGCGCCAGCAGCCCCACAGGGAACGGCGAGCAGTACTTC
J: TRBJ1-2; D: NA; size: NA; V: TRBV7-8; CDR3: CASMPPGGANYGYTF; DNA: TGTGCCAGCATGCCACCTGGGGGGGCTAACTATGGCTACACCTTC
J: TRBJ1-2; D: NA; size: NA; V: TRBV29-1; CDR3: CSVRGLRGYTF; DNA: TGCAGCGTTCGAGGGCTCAGGGGCTACACCTTC
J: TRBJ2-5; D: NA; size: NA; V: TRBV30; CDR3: CAWSEYRAKGVWETQYF; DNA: TGTGCCTGGAGTGAGTACCGCGCGAAGGGAGTATGGGAGACCCAGTACTTC
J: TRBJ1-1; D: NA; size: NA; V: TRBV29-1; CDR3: CSVDTMNTEAFF; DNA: TGCAGCGTGGACACGATGAACACTGAAGCTTTCTTT
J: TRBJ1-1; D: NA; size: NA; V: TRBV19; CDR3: CASSNGQLNTEAFF; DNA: TGTGCCAGTAGTAATGGACAGTTGAACACTGAAGCTTTCTTT
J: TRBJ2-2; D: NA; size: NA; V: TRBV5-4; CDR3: CASSAGSTGELFF; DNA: TGTGCCAGCAGCGCTGGGAGTACCGGGGAGCTGTTTTTT
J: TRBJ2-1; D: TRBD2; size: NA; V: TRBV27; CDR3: CASSSGLAGHNEQFF; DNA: TGTGCCAGCAGTTCGGGACTAGCGGGACACAATGAGCAGTTCTTC
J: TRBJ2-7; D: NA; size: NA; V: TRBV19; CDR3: CASSSRAEQYF; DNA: TGTGCCAGTAGTTCAAGAGCCGAGCAGTACTTC
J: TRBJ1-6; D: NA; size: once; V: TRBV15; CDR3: CATSQSEKSPLHF; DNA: TGTGCCACCAGCCAATCGGAGAAATCACCCCTCCACTTT
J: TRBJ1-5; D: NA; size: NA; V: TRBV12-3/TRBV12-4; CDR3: CASSPGYQPQHF; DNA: TGTGCCAGCAGTCCAGGCTATCAGCCCCAGCATTTT
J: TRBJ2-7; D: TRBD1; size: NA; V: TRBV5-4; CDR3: CASSLAGTGGHEQYF; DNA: TGTGCCAGCAGCTTGGCAGGGACAGGGGGCCACGAGCAGTACTTC
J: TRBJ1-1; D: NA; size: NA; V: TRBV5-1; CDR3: CASSLAGVTEAFF; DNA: TGCGCCAGCAGCTTGGCGGGGGTAACTGAAGCTTTCTTT
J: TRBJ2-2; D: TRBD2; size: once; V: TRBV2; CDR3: CASSPTSGGTGELFF; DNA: TGTGCCAGCAGCCCGACTAGCGGGGGGACCGGGGAGCTGTTTTTT
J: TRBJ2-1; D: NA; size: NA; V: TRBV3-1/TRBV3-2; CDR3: CASSPNLGTSSYNEQFF; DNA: TGTGCCAGCAGCCCTAATCTCGGGACAAGCTCCTACAATGAGCAGTTCTTC
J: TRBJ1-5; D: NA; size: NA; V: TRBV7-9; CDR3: CASSFQGREQPQHF; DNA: TGTGCCAGCAGCTTCCAGGGGAGGGAACAGCCCCAGCATTTT
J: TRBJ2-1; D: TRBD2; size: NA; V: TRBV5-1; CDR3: CASSGGDRFNEQFF; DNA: TGCGCCTCATCGGGGGGAGATCGTTTCAATGAGCAGTTCTTC
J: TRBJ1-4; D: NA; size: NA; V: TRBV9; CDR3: CASSSRPSEKLFF; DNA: TGTGCCAGCAGCTCCCGCCCGAGTGAAAAACTGTTTTTT
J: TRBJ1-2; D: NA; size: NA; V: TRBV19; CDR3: CASRKMGTSYTF; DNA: TGTGCCAGTAGGAAAATGGGCACGAGCTACACCTTC
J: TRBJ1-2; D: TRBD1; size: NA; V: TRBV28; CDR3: CASITGQGAGGYTF; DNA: TGTGCCAGCATTACAGGACAGGGGGCAGGTGGCTACACCTTC
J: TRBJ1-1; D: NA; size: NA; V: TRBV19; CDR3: CASNRDSEAFF; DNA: TGTGCCAGTAACAGAGACAGTGAAGCTTTCTTT
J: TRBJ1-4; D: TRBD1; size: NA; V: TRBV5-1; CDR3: CASSRGQGATNEKLFF; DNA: TGCGCCAGCAGCAGAGGACAGGGAGCAACTAATGAAAAACTGTTTTTT
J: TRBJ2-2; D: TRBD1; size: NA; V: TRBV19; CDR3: CASRSDRPGQGMNTGELFF; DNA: TGTGCCAGTAGATCAGACCGACCGGGACAGGGGATGAACACCGGGGAGCTGTTTTTT
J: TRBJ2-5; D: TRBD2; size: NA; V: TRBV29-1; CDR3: CSVDSGRTAGSGETQYF; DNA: TGCAGCGTTGATAGCGGGAGGACCGCAGGCTCGGGAGAGACCCAGTACTTC
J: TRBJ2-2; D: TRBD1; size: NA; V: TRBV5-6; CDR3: CASSAGQGSNGELFF; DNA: TGTGCCAGCAGCGCGGGACAGGGGTCGAACGGGGAGCTGTTTTTT
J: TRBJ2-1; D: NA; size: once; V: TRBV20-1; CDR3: CSASRPGGYNEQFF; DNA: TGCAGTGCTAGTCGACCAGGTGGTTACAATGAGCAGTTCTTC
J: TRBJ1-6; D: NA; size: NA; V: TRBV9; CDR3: CASSVARGNSPLHF; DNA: TGTGCCAGCAGCGTGGCCAGAGGTAATTCACCCCTCCACTTT
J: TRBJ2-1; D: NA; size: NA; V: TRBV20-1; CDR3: CSASIESSYNEQFF; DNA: TGCAGTGCTAGTATCGAGAGCTCCTACAATGAGCAGTTCTTC
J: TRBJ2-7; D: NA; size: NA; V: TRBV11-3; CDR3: CASSLVPGQEQYF; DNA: TGTGCCAGCAGCTTGGTTCCAGGTCAAGAGCAGTACTTC
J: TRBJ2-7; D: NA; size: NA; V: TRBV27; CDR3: CASSPSGTYEQYF; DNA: TGTGCCAGCAGTCCCTCGGGGACCTACGAGCAGTACTTC